This T cell receptor (beta chain) appears in the sequencing data of a study of T-cell reconstitution after alpha-beta-depleted transplantation in children. During its preparation, the TCRbeta library received unique molecular identifiers. One entry per CDR3 protein results from TCRdb running MiXCR on the PCR reads. The sample shows about 590,000 distinct CDR3 sequences, 10% to 15% of them seen only once. This clonotype was seen only a few times. The junction and the germline gene differ at one end; a read error may be behind it. CDR1 is LGHNA and CDR2 is YSLEER in the germline V gene. The CDR3 is made up of 12 amino acids.

Material: PBMCs, mostly from graft donor cells, obtained 360 days after TCRalphabeta/CD19-depleted stem cell transplant. The chain links TRBV4-3 to TRBJ2-1, with 7 bases fitting TRBD2. The clonotype comes from a male patient under 18 who had a stem cell transplant for acute myeloid leukemia, so the T cells may come from the graft donor. CDR3 sequence (DNA): TGCGCCAGCAGCCGACACACTAGCGAGATCCGCTTC. This gives the protein CASSRHTSEIRF.